This T cell receptor (beta chain) was recorded in a study of blood T cell repertoires in COVID-19. Across the whole study: Samples came from the United States, Italy and Spain, spanning acute and convalescent COVID-19. T cells, B-cell-depleted T cells, or PBMCs supplied cDNA or gDNA.

V lost 6 bases, J lost 5 bases, and 8 bases stayed unmatched. The CDR3 length is 14 residues. Looked up from germline, CDR1 is SNHLY and CDR2 is FYNNEI. Original data processing: Cell counts per sample came from amplifying reference gene primers. The table came from immunoSEQ multiplex PCR; TCRdb's copy has only in-frame clones and leaves some out. Clone size and the V and J calls come from that table; the DNA yielded D and trimming. The repertoire holds 30,000 to 35,000 clones, with 82% as singletons. Material for sequencing was peripheral blood. J is TRBJ2-5 and V is TRBV2, with TRBD2 matching 8 bases. This TCR was sampled from an elderly man with active or convalescent COVID-19. The CDR3 here is CASRARTSLETQYF. CDR3 coding DNA: TGTGCCAGCAGAGCACGGACTAGCCTGGAGACCCAGTACTTC.